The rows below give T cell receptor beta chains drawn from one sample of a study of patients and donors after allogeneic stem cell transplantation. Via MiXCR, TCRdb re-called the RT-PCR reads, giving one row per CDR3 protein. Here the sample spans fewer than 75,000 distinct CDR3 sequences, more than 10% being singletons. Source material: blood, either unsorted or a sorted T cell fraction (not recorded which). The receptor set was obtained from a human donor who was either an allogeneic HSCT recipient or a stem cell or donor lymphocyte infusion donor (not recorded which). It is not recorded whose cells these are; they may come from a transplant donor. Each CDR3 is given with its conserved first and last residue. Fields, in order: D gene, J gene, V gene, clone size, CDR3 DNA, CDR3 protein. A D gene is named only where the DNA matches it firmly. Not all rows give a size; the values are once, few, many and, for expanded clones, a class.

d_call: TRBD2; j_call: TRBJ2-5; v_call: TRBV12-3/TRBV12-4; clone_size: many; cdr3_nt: TGTGCCAGCACTCGGACTAGCGGGAGATGGGGGACCCAGTACTTC; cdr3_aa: CASTRTSGRWGTQYF
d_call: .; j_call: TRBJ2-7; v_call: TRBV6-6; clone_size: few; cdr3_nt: TGTGCCAGCAGTCCCGACAGAATTTACGAGCAGTACTTC; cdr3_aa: CASSPDRIYEQYF
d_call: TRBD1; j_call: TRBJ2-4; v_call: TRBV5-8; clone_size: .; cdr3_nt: TGTGCCAGCAGCTTGGGGACAGGGGCCAAAAACATTCAGTACTTC; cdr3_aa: CASSLGTGAKNIQYF
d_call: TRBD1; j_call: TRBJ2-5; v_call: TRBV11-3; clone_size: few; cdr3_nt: TGTGCCAGCAGCTTAGCGTACCGGACAGGGCCTGGGGAGACCCAGTACTTC; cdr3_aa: CASSLAYRTGPGETQYF
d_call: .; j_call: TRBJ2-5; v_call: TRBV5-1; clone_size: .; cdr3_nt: TGCGCCAGCAGCTTGGCCGGCCTGGCGGGACAGCGAGAGACCCAGTACTTC; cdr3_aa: CASSLAGLAGQRETQYF
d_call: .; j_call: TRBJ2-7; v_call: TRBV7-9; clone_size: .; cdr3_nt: TGTGCCAGCAGCTTGGATGGACTCGAGCAGTACTTC; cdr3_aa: CASSLDGLEQYF
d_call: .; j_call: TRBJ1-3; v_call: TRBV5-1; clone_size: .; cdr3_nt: TGCGCCAGCAGCTTGGCCGAGGTCGCCAACACCATATATTTT; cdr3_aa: CASSLAEVANTIYF
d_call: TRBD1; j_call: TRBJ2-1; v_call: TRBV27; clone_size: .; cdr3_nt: TGTGCCAGCAGTTGGGGCCCAGGGGGCTCTCATGAGCAGTTCTTC; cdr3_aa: CASSWGPGGSHEQFF
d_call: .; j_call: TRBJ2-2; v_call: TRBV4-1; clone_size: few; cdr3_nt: TGCGCCAGCAGCCAAGCCGAAAACACCGGGGAGCTGTTTTTT; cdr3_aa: CASSQAENTGELFF
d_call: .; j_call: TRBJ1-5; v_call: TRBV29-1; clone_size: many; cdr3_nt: TGCAGCGTTGCCGGGACGGATAGCAATCAGCCCCAGCATTTT; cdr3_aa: CSVAGTDSNQPQHF
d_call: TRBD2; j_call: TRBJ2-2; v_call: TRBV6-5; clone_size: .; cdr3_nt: TGTGCCAGCAGTTACAATCCAGCGGGAGAGGGGGAGCTGTTTTTT; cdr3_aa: CASSYNPAGEGELFF
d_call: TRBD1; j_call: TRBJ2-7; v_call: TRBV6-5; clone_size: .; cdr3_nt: TGTGCCAGCAGTGGGGACAGGGCCATCCCCAACGAGCAGTACTTC; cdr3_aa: CASSGDRAIPNEQYF
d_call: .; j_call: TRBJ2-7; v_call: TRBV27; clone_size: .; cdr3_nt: TGTGCCAGCAGTTTTGGGGGGCCTTCCTACGAGCAGTACTTC; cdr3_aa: CASSFGGPSYEQYF
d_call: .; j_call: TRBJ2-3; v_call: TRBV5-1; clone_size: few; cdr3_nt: TGCGCCAGCAGCTTGATCCCAATTTCAGATACGCAGTATTTT; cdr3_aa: CASSLIPISDTQYF
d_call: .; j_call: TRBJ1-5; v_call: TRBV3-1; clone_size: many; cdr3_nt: TGTGCCAGCAGCGGGGGCAGTACAGGGTGGAGAGATCAGCCCCAGCATTTT; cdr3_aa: CASSGGSTGWRDQPQHF
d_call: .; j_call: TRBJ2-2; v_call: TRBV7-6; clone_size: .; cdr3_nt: TGTGCCAGCAGCTCATCCCCTCCGGGGGTAATGAACACCGGGGAGCTGTTTTTT; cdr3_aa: CASSSSPPGVMNTGELFF
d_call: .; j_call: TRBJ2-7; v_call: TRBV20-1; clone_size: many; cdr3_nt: TGCAGTGCTAGAGATGGGCGGAGGAACCTCTACGAGCAGTACTTC; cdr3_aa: CSARDGRRNLYEQYF
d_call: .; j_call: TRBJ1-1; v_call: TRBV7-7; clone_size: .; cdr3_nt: TGTGCTAGCAGCTTAGCAGGGGACACTGAAGCTTTCTTT; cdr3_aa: CASSLAGDTEAFF
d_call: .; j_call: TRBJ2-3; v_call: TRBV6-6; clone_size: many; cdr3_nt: TGTGCCAGCAGTAGCGGAGTTCAACACACAGATACGCAGTATTTT; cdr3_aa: CASSSGVQHTDTQYF
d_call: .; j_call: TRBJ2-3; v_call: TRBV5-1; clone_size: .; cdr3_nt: TGCGCCAGCAGCTTACAGGGAGATACGCAGTATTTT; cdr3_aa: CASSLQGDTQYF